The present TCR beta chain was sequenced within a study of blood T cell repertoires in COVID-19. Study-wide context: COVID-19 samples, acute and convalescent, were from the United States, Italy and Spain. T cells, B-cell-depleted T cells, or PBMCs supplied cDNA or gDNA.

Source study methods: Amplification from reference gene primers served as the basis for estimated nucleated cell counts. TCRdb keeps only in-frame clones here, not all; method: immunoSEQ multiplex PCR. Clone size and the V and J calls come from that table; the DNA yielded D and trimming. The table has some 180,000 clones, 80% to 95% seen once. The ends were cut back, 2 bases at V and 5 bases at J, with 3 bases in the middle. This CDR3 is 11 amino acids long. The sample taken for sequencing was peripheral blood. The receptor comes from a man aged 45-60 years with acute or convalescent COVID-19. The chain combines TRBV12-3 or TRBV12-4 with TRBJ2-5; no clear D gene. The CDR3 bases are TGTGCCAGCAGTTTACGGGAGACCCAGTACTTC. It specifies CASSLRETQYF.